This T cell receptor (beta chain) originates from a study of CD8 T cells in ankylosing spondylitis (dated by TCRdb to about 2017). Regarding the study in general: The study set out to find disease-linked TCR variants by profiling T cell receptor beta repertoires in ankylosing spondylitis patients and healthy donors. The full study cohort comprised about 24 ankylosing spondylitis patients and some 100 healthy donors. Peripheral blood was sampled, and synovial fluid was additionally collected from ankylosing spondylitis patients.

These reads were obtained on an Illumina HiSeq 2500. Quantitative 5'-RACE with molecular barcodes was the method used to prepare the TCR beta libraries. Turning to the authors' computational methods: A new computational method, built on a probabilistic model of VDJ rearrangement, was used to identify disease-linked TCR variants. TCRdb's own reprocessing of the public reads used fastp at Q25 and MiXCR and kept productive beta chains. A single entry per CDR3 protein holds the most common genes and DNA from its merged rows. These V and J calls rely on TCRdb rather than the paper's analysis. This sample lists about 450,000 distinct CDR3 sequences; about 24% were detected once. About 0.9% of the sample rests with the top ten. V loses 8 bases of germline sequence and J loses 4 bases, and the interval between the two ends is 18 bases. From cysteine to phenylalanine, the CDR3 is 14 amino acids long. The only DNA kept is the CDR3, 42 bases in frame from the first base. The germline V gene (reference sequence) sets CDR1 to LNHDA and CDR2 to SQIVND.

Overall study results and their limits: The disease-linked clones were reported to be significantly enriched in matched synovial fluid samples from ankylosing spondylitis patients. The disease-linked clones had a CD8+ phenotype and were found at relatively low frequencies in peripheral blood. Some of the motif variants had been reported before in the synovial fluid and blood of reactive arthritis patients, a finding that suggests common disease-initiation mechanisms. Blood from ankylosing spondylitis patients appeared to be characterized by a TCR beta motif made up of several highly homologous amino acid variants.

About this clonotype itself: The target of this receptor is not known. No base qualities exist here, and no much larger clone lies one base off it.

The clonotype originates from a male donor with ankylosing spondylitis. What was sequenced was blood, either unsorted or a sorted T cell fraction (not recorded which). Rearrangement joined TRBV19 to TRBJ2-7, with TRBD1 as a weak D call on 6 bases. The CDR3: CASSAGTPGYEQYF. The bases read TGTGCCAGTTCCGCCGGGACACCCGGATACGAGCAGTACTTC.